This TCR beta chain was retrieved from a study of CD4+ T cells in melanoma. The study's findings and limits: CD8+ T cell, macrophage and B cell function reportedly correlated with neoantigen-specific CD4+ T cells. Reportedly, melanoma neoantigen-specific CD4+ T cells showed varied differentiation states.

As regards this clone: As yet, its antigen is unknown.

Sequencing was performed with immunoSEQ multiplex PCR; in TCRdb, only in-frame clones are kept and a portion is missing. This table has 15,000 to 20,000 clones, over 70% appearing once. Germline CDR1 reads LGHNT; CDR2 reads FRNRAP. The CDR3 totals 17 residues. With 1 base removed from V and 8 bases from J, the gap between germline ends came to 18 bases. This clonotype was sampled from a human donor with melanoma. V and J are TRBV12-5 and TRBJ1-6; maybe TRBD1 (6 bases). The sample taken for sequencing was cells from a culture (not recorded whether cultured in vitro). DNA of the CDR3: TGTGCTAGTGGTTTGGCAGTCTCGGGGCAGGGGTATTCACCCCTCCACTTT. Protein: CASGLAVSGQGYSPLHF.